Listed below are T cell receptor beta chains from one sample, sequenced in a study of shared T cell receptors in the human thymus. Repertoires were generated with immunoSEQ multiplex PCR, while TCRdb's copy carries only in-frame clones and drops some. The table has approximately 400,000 clones, over 90% seen once. What was sequenced was thymocytes. The source is a human donor. Both conserved end residues are part of each CDR3. D genes are given only for firm matches. Not all rows give a size; the values are once, few, many and, for expanded clones, a class.

clone_size j_call v_call d_call cdr3_aa cdr3_nt
NA TRBJ1-1 TRBV19 TRBD1 CASHGQDPQPEAFF TGTGCCAGCCACGGACAGGACCCCCAGCCTGAAGCTTTCTTT
NA TRBJ2-5 TRBV4-1 TRBD1 CASSRHGQGEYQETQYF TGCGCCAGCAGCCGCCATGGGCAGGGGGAGTACCAAGAGACCCAGTACTTC
NA TRBJ2-1 TRBV6-4 TRBD2 CASSVASGSFNEQFF TGTGCCAGCAGTGTGGCTAGCGGGAGTTTCAATGAGCAGTTCTTC
NA TRBJ2-2 TRBV6-5 NA CASSSDRVTGELFF TGTGCCAGCAGCTCCGACCGCGTGACCGGGGAGCTGTTTTTT
NA TRBJ1-2 TRBV11-2 TRBD1 CASALLGDSSTGMISGYTF TGTGCCAGCGCTCTTCTCGGGGACAGCTCCACGGGGATGATTAGTGGCTACACCTTC
NA TRBJ2-7 TRBV11-3 NA CASSLRLSQGRHGGGGEQYF TGTGCCAGCAGCCTTAGACTCTCTCAGGGGAGGCATGGGGGAGGCGGCGAGCAGTACTTC
NA TRBJ2-5 TRBV29-1 NA CSVECEETQYF TGCAGCGTTGAATGTGAAGAGACCCAGTACTTC
NA TRBJ1-2 TRBV4-1 NA CASFQGRYGYTF TGCGCCAGCTTCCAGGGGAGATATGGCTACACCTTC
NA TRBJ1-1 TRBV4-2 NA CASSQDESSVAEAFF TGTGCCAGCAGCCAAGATGAATCGAGCGTTGCGGAAGCTTTCTTT
NA TRBJ2-7 TRBV27 NA CASTPARGYEQYF TGTGCCAGCACCCCGGCCCGGGGGTACGAGCAGTACTTC
NA TRBJ2-6 TRBV14 NA CASSQGRGAGANVLTF TGTGCCAGCAGCCAAGGGCGGGGAGCTGGGGCCAACGTCCTGACTTTC
NA TRBJ2-5 TRBV5-4 TRBD2 CASSPGLAGGVETQYF TGTGCCAGCAGCCCGGGACTAGCGGGAGGGGTAGAGACCCAGTACTTC
NA TRBJ1-1 TRBV9 NA CASSEGKGKGTEAFF TGTGCCAGCAGCGAGGGCAAGGGTAAAGGAACTGAAGCTTTCTTT
NA TRBJ2-7 TRBV28 NA CASRDAGNHEQYF TGTGCCAGCCGGGACGCCGGGAACCACGAGCAGTACTTC
NA TRBJ1-1 TRBV5-4 TRBD1 CASSSGQLGTEAFF TGTGCCAGCAGCTCGGGACAGTTGGGCACTGAAGCTTTCTTT
NA TRBJ2-1 TRBV28 NA CASSPVGLYNEQFF TGTGCCAGCAGCCCCGTAGGGCTGTACAATGAGCAGTTCTTC
once TRBJ2-1 TRBV4-1 NA CASSPVAETSYNEQFF TGCGCCAGCAGTCCCGTAGCGGAGACCTCCTACAATGAGCAGTTCTTC
NA TRBJ2-7 TRBV14 TRBD2 CASGTSGSYEQYF TGTGCCAGCGGAACTAGCGGTTCCTACGAGCAGTACTTC
NA TRBJ2-7 TRBV6-4 TRBD2 CASPGLASYEQYF TGTGCCAGCCCGGGACTAGCTTCCTACGAGCAGTACTTC
NA TRBJ1-1 TRBV9 NA CASSAGMGNTEAFF TGTGCCAGCAGCGCCGGGATGGGGAACACTGAAGCTTTCTTT
once TRBJ2-1 TRBV27 TRBD2 CASSPGLAGGVWSSYNEQFF TGTGCCAGCAGTCCTGGACTAGCGGGAGGGGTTTGGAGCTCCTACAATGAGCAGTTCTTC
NA TRBJ2-2 TRBV7-2 NA CASPGHYTGELFF TGTGCCAGCCCGGGCCACTACACCGGGGAGCTGTTTTTT
once TRBJ2-3 TRBV4-2 TRBD2 CASSQRAGALPTDTQYF TGTGCCAGCAGCCAAAGGGCGGGAGCATTGCCAACAGATACGCAGTATTTT
NA TRBJ1-1 TRBV30 NA CAWSVRAEAFF TGTGCCTGGAGTGTACGGGCAGAAGCTTTCTTT
once TRBJ2-7 TRBV6-5 NA CASKTSPSYEQYF TGTGCCAGCAAGACGTCCCCCTCCTACGAGCAGTACTTC
NA TRBJ2-1 TRBV13 TRBD2 CASNPSGRAGNEQFF TGTGCCAGCAACCCTAGCGGGAGGGCCGGCAATGAGCAGTTCTTC
NA TRBJ2-7 TRBV28 TRBD1 CASRTGRYEQYF TGTGCCAGCCGGACAGGCCGCTACGAGCAGTACTTC
NA TRBJ1-1 TRBV27 NA CASGGDTEAFF TGTGCCTCGGGGGGAGACACTGAAGCTTTCTTT
once TRBJ2-7 TRBV5-1 TRBD1 CASSLGQGVGEQYF TGCGCCAGCAGCCTAGGACAGGGGGTTGGGGAGCAGTACTTC
NA TRBJ2-7 TRBV7-2 NA CASSSTRGPSYEQYF TGTGCCAGCAGCTCCACCCGAGGACCCTCCTACGAGCAGTACTTC
NA TRBJ1-5 TRBV28 TRBD1 CASSFDREQTPQPQHF TGTGCCAGCAGTTTCGACAGGGAGCAAACTCCCCAGCCCCAGCATTTT
NA TRBJ2-3 TRBV19 TRBD2 CASRGPASGREADTQYF TGTGCCAGTAGGGGCCCGGCTAGCGGGAGGGAAGCAGATACGCAGTATTTT
NA TRBJ2-7 TRBV20-1 NA CSYGRPYEQYF TGCAGTTATGGGAGACCCTACGAGCAGTACTTC
NA TRBJ2-2 TRBV30 TRBD2 CAWTLLAGVGSGELFF TGTGCCTGGACCCTCCTAGCGGGAGTTGGTAGCGGGGAGCTGTTTTTT
NA TRBJ2-1 TRBV15 NA CATSRLKTAAEPNEQFF TGTGCCACCAGCAGATTGAAGACTGCGGCGGAACCCAATGAGCAGTTCTTC
NA TRBJ2-1 TRBV5-6 TRBD1 CASRFYPGQGNYNEQFF TGTGCCAGCCGCTTTTATCCGGGACAGGGGAACTACAATGAGCAGTTCTTC
NA TRBJ2-1 TRBV28 NA CASSLYTWEAYNEQFF TGTGCCAGCAGTTTATATACCTGGGAAGCCTACAATGAGCAGTTCTTC
NA TRBJ1-1 TRBV28 NA CASSLCREQMNTEAFF TGTGCCAGCAGTTTATGCCGGGAACAGATGAACACTGAAGCTTTCTTT
NA TRBJ2-7 TRBV27 NA CASSFPGEKREQYF TGTGCCAGCAGTTTTCCGGGGGAGAAGCGGGAGCAGTACTTC
NA TRBJ2-3 TRBV28 TRBD2 CASRLDPAGASTDTQYF TGTGCCAGCAGATTGGACCCAGCGGGGGCTAGCACAGATACGCAGTATTTT
NA TRBJ2-3 TRBV27 NA CASTPRGPQYSDTQYF TGTGCCAGCACTCCCCGGGGACCCCAGTACTCAGATACGCAGTATTTT
few TRBJ1-2 TRBV6-5 NA CASSYSNGNYGYTF TGTGCCAGCAGTTACTCTAACGGCAACTATGGCTACACCTTC
NA TRBJ1-4 TRBV19 TRBD1 CASSIVVTGVNEKLFF TGTGCCAGTAGTATAGTGGTTACAGGGGTTAATGAAAAACTGTTTTTT
NA TRBJ2-7 TRBV14 NA CASSNLGASPDYEQYF TGTGCCAGCAGCAACCTGGGGGCTTCACCTGACTACGAGCAGTACTTC
NA TRBJ2-2 TRBV5-1 TRBD2 CASSPGLAEGNTGELFF TGCGCCAGCAGCCCGGGACTAGCGGAGGGGAACACCGGGGAGCTGTTTTTT
NA TRBJ2-7 TRBV2 TRBD2 CASTQGGSHAEQYF TGTGCCAGCACCCAGGGAGGGTCCCATGCCGAGCAGTACTTC
NA TRBJ2-3 TRBV5-4 TRBD2 CASSSFPGRAKSTDTQYF TGTGCCAGCAGCAGTTTTCCGGGGAGGGCCAAAAGCACAGATACGCAGTATTTT
NA TRBJ2-2 TRBV11-2 TRBD2 CASSLDAGERGPTGELFF TGTGCCAGCAGCTTGGATGCGGGGGAGAGGGGCCCAACCGGGGAGCTGTTTTTT
NA TRBJ2-7 TRBV7-2 TRBD2 CASRPRGTRGTSGGYEQYF TGTGCCAGCAGACCCAGAGGAACCCGGGGGACTAGCGGAGGATACGAGCAGTACTTC
NA TRBJ2-1 TRBV5-4 NA CASSLGVGAEQFF TGTGCCAGCAGCTTGGGTGTCGGAGCTGAGCAGTTCTTC
NA TRBJ2-1 TRBV7-2 NA CASSPIWTRGNEQFF TGTGCCAGCAGCCCAATTTGGACTCGAGGGAATGAGCAGTTCTTC
NA TRBJ2-7 TRBV2 NA CASTSGPDLYEQYF TGTGCCAGCACCTCCGGGCCAGACCTCTACGAGCAGTACTTC
NA TRBJ1-5 TRBV28 NA CASSQNRVTIYSNQPQHF TGTGCCAGCAGCCAAAATAGGGTGACGATCTATAGCAATCAGCCCCAGCATTTT
NA TRBJ2-7 TRBV6-6 NA CASSYHRTPYEQYF TGTGCCAGCAGTTATCACAGGACTCCCTACGAGCAGTACTTC
NA TRBJ2-2 TRBV27 NA CASSFPGWVGPGELFF TGTGCCAGCAGTTTTCCGGGGTGGGTTGGTCCCGGGGAGCTGTTTTTT
NA TRBJ1-1 TRBV5-1 NA CASSLVAGLAEAFF TGCGCCAGCAGCTTGGTGGCTGGGTTGGCTGAAGCTTTCTTT
NA TRBJ2-5 TRBV7-6 NA CASSPHQETQYF TGTGCCAGCAGCCCCCACCAAGAGACCCAGTACTTC